The entry below describes one T cell receptor beta chain. The germline V gene has CDR1 MGHRA and CDR2 YSYEKL. V shed 4 bases and J shed 9 bases, with 24 bases lying between them. CDR3 length equals 16 residues. The PCR made use of 60 Vbeta and 13 Jbeta primers. Clones were sequenced by immunoSEQ multiplex PCR, and TCRdb holds only the in-frame ones, with some missing. The sample lists about 110,000 clones; just over 75% were seen once. This record belongs to a study of cytomegalovirus exposure and HLA in healthy donors. This sequence joins TRBV4-1 and TRBJ1-2; weak D call: TRBD1 (6 bases). This receptor was taken from a man aged 35-49 years in good health and CMV-seropositive. Sequencing used PBMCs. CDR3 in DNA: TGCGCCAGCAGCCCTGAACCCCTTCCGACAGGTCCTCGCTACACCTTC. Its protein is CASSPEPLPTGPRYTF.